The present T cell receptor (beta chain) was sequenced within a study of T-cell reconstitution after alpha-beta-depleted transplantation in children. CDR1 is SNHLY and CDR2 is FYNNEI in the germline V gene. Trimming took 7 bases from V and 1 from J; bases not matched to a gene: 7. CDR3 length: 15 residues. This clonotype was seen many times. As it was prepared, the TCRbeta library received unique molecular identifiers. MiXCR, applied by TCRdb to the PCR reads, yields one record per CDR3 protein. The sample holds fewer than 120,000 distinct CDR3 sequences; 10% are singletons and the top ten take 8% to 9.5%.

The V call is TRBV2, the J call TRBJ2-7; 10 bases are shared with TRBD2. The specimen comprised PBMCs from the stem cell graft donor, sampled from the stem cell graft. This TCR came from a human donor who donated a stem cell graft to a child with acute lymphoblastic leukemia. This CDR3 is CASNRWTSGSYEQYF. CDR3 in DNA: TGTGCCAGCAATCGATGGACTAGCGGTTCCTACGAGCAGTACTTC.